The rows below give T cell receptor beta chains drawn from one sample of a study of early T cells in non-severe SARS-CoV-2 infection. Via MiXCR, TCRdb re-called the 5' RACE reads, giving one row per CDR3 protein. This table has fewer than 75,000 distinct CDR3 sequences, 20% appearing once. Specimen: whole blood, collected at baseline. Every receptor here comes from an adult who was a healthcare worker with PCR-confirmed SARS-CoV-2 infection or an uninfected control (not recorded which). CDR3s include the opening cysteine and the closing phenylalanine or tryptophan.

TRBV4-1	TRBJ2-7	CASSPGQGDAVSYEQYF
TRBV6-1	TRBJ2-1	CASSEGGRVYEQFF
TRBV2	TRBJ2-1	CASSERRTSYNEQFF
TRBV20-1	TRBJ2-5	CSATDRDETQYF
TRBV14	TRBJ2-1	CASSFRLAGTNEQFF
TRBV12-3/TRBV12-4	TRBJ1-6	CASSFGGTLHF
TRBV5-1	TRBJ2-3	CASSEGDTQYF
TRBV5-1	TRBJ2-7	CASSFDSYEQYF
TRBV4-1	TRBJ2-3	CASSPLAGGRDTQYF
TRBV5-1	TRBJ1-1	CASSLERGHGTEAFF
TRBV10-3	TRBJ1-4	CASAGTGDEKLFF
TRBV7-8	TRBJ2-3	CASSPKRGVGTDTQYF
TRBV2	TRBJ2-7	CASSGDRHEQYF
TRBV25-1	TRBJ2-3	CASRSGTYSTDTQYF
TRBV5-5	TRBJ2-3	CASSSLHPQAADTQYF
TRBV7-9	TRBJ1-1	CASSLGGSLNTEAFF
TRBV5-1	TRBJ1-1	CASSNGATLNTEAFF
TRBV6-1	TRBJ2-2	CASSAGTGITGELFF
TRBV5-1	TRBJ2-5	CASSLDGEETQYF
TRBV5-4	TRBJ2-1	CASSDGTLYNEQFF
TRBV10-1	TRBJ1-2	CASSDPGGSDGYTF
TRBV12-3/TRBV12-4	TRBJ2-7	CASSPAGGKQYF
TRBV7-9	TRBJ1-1	CASVSQGGHSEAFF
TRBV2	TRBJ2-2	CASKLAGGPITGELFF
TRBV6-1	TRBJ1-1	CASSRRQGQNTEAFF
TRBV5-1	TRBJ2-5	CASSRTPSGGEETQYF